Listed below are T cell receptor beta chains from one sample, sequenced in a study of T cells in Graves' hyperthyroidism and ophthalmopathy. Each CDR3 protein gets one entry after TCRdb re-called the multiplex PCR reads with MiXCR. The data contain about 640,000 distinct CDR3 sequences, roughly 20% of them singletons. Sequencing used blood. These receptors were taken from a man aged 25 to 40 with Graves' ophthalmopathy. Each CDR3 is given with its conserved first and last residue. The D gene is left open where the match is weak. Expanded clones are given a class, and other clones once, few, many or no size at all.

clone_size: .; j_call: TRBJ2-1; d_call: .; v_call: TRBV18; cdr3_aa: CASSPTSSNEQFF; cdr3_nt: TGTGCCAGCTCGCCTACTAGCTCCAATGAGCAGTTCTTC
clone_size: .; j_call: TRBJ2-7; d_call: TRBD2; v_call: TRBV7-2; cdr3_aa: CASSLIVLAGVSYEQYF; cdr3_nt: TGTGCCAGCAGCTTAATTGTACTAGCGGGAGTATCCTACGAGCAGTACTTC
clone_size: .; j_call: TRBJ1-6; d_call: .; v_call: TRBV28; cdr3_aa: CASSLRASALHF; cdr3_nt: TGTGCCAGCAGTTTGAGGGCTAGCGCCCTCCACTTT
clone_size: many; j_call: TRBJ2-3; d_call: .; v_call: TRBV24-1; cdr3_aa: CATSVSDTQYF; cdr3_nt: TGTGCCACCAGCGTGTCAGATACGCAGTATTTT
clone_size: .; j_call: TRBJ2-1; d_call: TRBD2; v_call: TRBV24-1; cdr3_aa: CATSASTGTSSYNEQFF; cdr3_nt: TGTGCCACCAGTGCCTCGACCGGGACTAGCTCCTACAATGAGCAGTTCTTC
clone_size: .; j_call: TRBJ2-5; d_call: TRBD2; v_call: TRBV4-1; cdr3_aa: CASSQDASGRTETQYF; cdr3_nt: TGTGCCAGCAGCCAAGATGCTAGCGGGAGAACAGAGACCCAGTACTTC
clone_size: many; j_call: TRBJ2-3; d_call: .; v_call: TRBV11-2; cdr3_aa: CASSLEDRNTQYF; cdr3_nt: TGTGCCAGCAGCTTAGAGGACAGAAATACGCAGTATTTT
clone_size: few; j_call: TRBJ2-2; d_call: .; v_call: TRBV20-1; cdr3_aa: CSARHLSKLFF; cdr3_nt: TGCAGTGCTAGACACCTATCGAAGCTGTTTTTT
clone_size: .; j_call: TRBJ1-5; d_call: .; v_call: TRBV6-4; cdr3_aa: CASSVRRGQPQHF; cdr3_nt: TGTGCCAGCAGTGTCCGACGGGGTCAGCCCCAGCATTTT
clone_size: .; j_call: TRBJ1-6; d_call: .; v_call: TRBV12-3/TRBV12-4; cdr3_aa: CASSPGGTLNSPLHF; cdr3_nt: TGTGCCAGCAGCCCAGGCGGGACGCTCAATTCACCCCTCCACTTT
clone_size: .; j_call: TRBJ2-1; d_call: TRBD2; v_call: TRBV11-2; cdr3_aa: CASSLDLKAGGNEQFF; cdr3_nt: TGTGCCAGCAGCTTAGATCTAAAGGCGGGAGGGAATGAGCAGTTCTTC
clone_size: few; j_call: TRBJ2-3; d_call: .; v_call: TRBV24-1; cdr3_aa: CATSDLQGATDTQYF; cdr3_nt: TGTGCCACCAGTGATTTGCAAGGGGCCACAGATACGCAGTATTTT
clone_size: .; j_call: TRBJ1-5; d_call: TRBD1; v_call: TRBV7-6; cdr3_aa: CASSLVRGRDSNQPQHF; cdr3_nt: TGTGCCAGCAGCTTAGTGAGGGGGCGCGATAGCAATCAGCCCCAGCATTTT
clone_size: .; j_call: TRBJ2-5; d_call: TRBD1; v_call: TRBV20-1; cdr3_aa: CSASVGQEVREIQYF; cdr3_nt: TGCAGTGCTAGCGTGGGACAGGAGGTTCGAGAGATCCAGTACTTC
clone_size: many; j_call: TRBJ2-7; d_call: TRBD1; v_call: TRBV5-1; cdr3_aa: CASSDRDRGQLYEQYF; cdr3_nt: TGCGCCAGCAGCGACCGGGACAGGGGGCAGCTCTACGAGCAGTACTTC
clone_size: .; j_call: TRBJ1-3; d_call: .; v_call: TRBV6-1; cdr3_aa: CATAGQNSGNTIYF; cdr3_nt: TGTGCCACCGCGGGACAAAACTCTGGAAACACCATATATTTT